A selection of T cell receptor beta chains follows, all from one sample in a study of blood T cell repertoires in COVID-19. TCRdb keeps only in-frame clones here, not all; method: immunoSEQ multiplex PCR. The sample holds 190,000 or so clones, about 88% seen once. The sample was peripheral blood. These receptors all stem from a man between 40 and 49 years old with active or convalescent COVID-19. The CDR3 runs from the conserved cysteine through the conserved F or W. Each record gives: clone size, V gene, D gene, J gene, CDR3 protein, CDR3 DNA. A D gene is named only where the DNA matches it firmly. Size values are once, few and many counts, or a class for expanded clones, and some rows have none.

size: .
V: TRBV19
D: TRBD1
J: TRBJ2-5
CDR3: CASTDRGETQYF
DNA: TGTGCCAGTACCGACAGGGGGGAGACCCAGTACTTC

size: .
V: TRBV7-8
D: .
J: TRBJ2-3
CDR3: CASNQGPSFTDTQYF
DNA: TGTGCCAGCAACCAGGGGCCGTCGTTCACAGATACGCAGTATTTT

size: .
V: TRBV6-2/TRBV6-3
D: .
J: TRBJ1-2
CDR3: CASSDRRANYGYTF
DNA: TGTGCCAGCAGTGACAGGAGAGCTAACTATGGCTACACCTTC

size: .
V: TRBV12-3/TRBV12-4
D: TRBD1
J: TRBJ1-5
CDR3: CASTQGVRQPQHF
DNA: TGTGCCAGCACCCAGGGGGTAAGACAGCCCCAGCATTTT

size: .
V: TRBV29-1
D: .
J: TRBJ2-7
CDR3: CSVVTASYEQYF
DNA: TGCAGCGTTGTGACAGCCTCCTACGAGCAGTACTTC

size: .
V: TRBV28
D: .
J: TRBJ1-2
CDR3: CASSPGTPYGYTF
DNA: TGTGCCAGCAGCCCCGGGACTCCCTATGGCTACACCTTC

size: .
V: TRBV7-7
D: TRBD2
J: TRBJ2-1
CDR3: CASSISTSGNEQFF
DNA: TGTGCTAGCAGCATATCGACTAGCGGCAATGAGCAGTTCTTC

size: .
V: TRBV12-3/TRBV12-4
D: .
J: TRBJ2-3
CDR3: CASSFSETDTQYF
DNA: TGTGCCAGCAGTTTTAGCGAGACAGATACGCAGTATTTT

size: .
V: TRBV2
D: TRBD1
J: TRBJ2-7
CDR3: CASSGADRGAYEQYF
DNA: TGTGCCAGCAGTGGGGCCGACAGGGGCGCCTACGAGCAGTACTTC

size: .
V: TRBV30
D: TRBD1
J: TRBJ1-6
CDR3: CAWGPPGGAGSPLHF
DNA: TGTGCCTGGGGACCCCCAGGGGGCGCGGGTTCACCCCTCCACTTT

size: .
V: TRBV30
D: TRBD1
J: TRBJ1-2
CDR3: CAWVGGGDGYTF
DNA: TGTGCCTGGGTAGGAGGGGGCGACGGCTACACCTTC

size: .
V: TRBV28
D: .
J: TRBJ2-3
CDR3: CASTTGGSTDTQYF
DNA: TGTGCCAGCACCACCGGCGGTAGCACAGATACGCAGTATTTT

size: .
V: TRBV5-1
D: .
J: TRBJ2-3
CDR3: CASSLSGGPDTQYF
DNA: TGCGCCAGCAGCCTCAGCGGAGGGCCAGATACGCAGTATTTT

size: .
V: TRBV28
D: TRBD2
J: TRBJ2-1
CDR3: CASTPGLAGVGEQFF
DNA: TGTGCCAGCACCCCCGGACTAGCGGGGGTTGGTGAGCAGTTCTTC

size: .
V: TRBV7-9
D: .
J: TRBJ1-2
CDR3: CASSLGENYGYTF
DNA: TGTGCCAGCAGCTTAGGAGAGAACTATGGCTACACCTTC

size: .
V: TRBV19
D: TRBD1
J: TRBJ1-1
CDR3: CASSLGWDRGRAEAFF
DNA: TGTGCCAGTAGCCTTGGGTGGGACAGGGGGCGTGCTGAAGCTTTCTTT

size: .
V: TRBV19
D: .
J: TRBJ1-6
CDR3: CAARTVNSPLHF
DNA: TGTGCCGCCCGGACAGTTAATTCACCCCTCCACTTT

size: .
V: TRBV24-1
D: TRBD1
J: TRBJ2-3
CDR3: CATSDNLGQGLDTQYF
DNA: TGTGCCACCAGTGATAATCTGGGACAGGGATTAGATACGCAGTATTTT

size: .
V: TRBV30
D: TRBD1
J: TRBJ1-2
CDR3: CAQDGERQGLYGYTF
DNA: TGTGCCCAGGACGGGGAACGACAGGGACTCTATGGCTACACCTTC

size: .
V: TRBV5-6
D: TRBD1
J: TRBJ1-3
CDR3: CASSFLRQGSGNTIYF
DNA: TGTGCCAGCAGCTTCTTAAGACAGGGCTCTGGAAACACCATATATTTT

size: .
V: TRBV25-1
D: TRBD2
J: TRBJ2-3
CDR3: CASSESGGRTDTQYF
DNA: TGTGCCAGCAGTGAAAGCGGGGGACGCACAGATACGCAGTATTTT

size: .
V: TRBV2
D: TRBD1
J: TRBJ1-1
CDR3: CASSYRTGTKTEAFF
DNA: TGTGCCAGCAGCTACCGGACAGGGACGAAGACTGAAGCTTTCTTT

size: .
V: TRBV10-3
D: TRBD1
J: TRBJ2-2
CDR3: CAISEVQGSTGELFF
DNA: TGTGCCATCAGTGAGGTACAGGGGAGCACCGGGGAGCTGTTTTTT

size: .
V: TRBV28
D: .
J: TRBJ2-4
CDR3: CASRVWGEQSGNIQYF
DNA: TGTGCCAGCAGAGTTTGGGGAGAGCAGAGCGGAAACATTCAGTACTTC

size: .
V: TRBV7-9
D: .
J: TRBJ1-5
CDR3: CASSQGSNQPQHF
DNA: TGTGCCAGCAGCCAGGGTAGCAATCAGCCCCAGCATTTT

size: once
V: TRBV6-2/TRBV6-3
D: .
J: TRBJ1-3
CDR3: CASSYGGSSGNTIYF
DNA: TGTGCCAGCAGTTACGGAGGGAGCTCTGGAAACACCATATATTTT

size: .
V: TRBV15
D: .
J: TRBJ2-2
CDR3: CATSRGGTANTGELFF
DNA: TGTGCCACCAGCAGAGGCGGGACTGCGAACACCGGGGAGCTGTTTTTT

size: few
V: TRBV4-1
D: TRBD1
J: TRBJ1-5
CDR3: CASSQAQGAWQPQHF
DNA: TGCGCCAGCAGCCAAGCACAGGGGGCTTGGCAGCCCCAGCATTTT

size: .
V: TRBV2
D: TRBD1
J: TRBJ1-4
CDR3: CASSDRGPTNEKLFF
DNA: TGTGCCAGCAGTGACAGGGGGCCCACTAATGAAAAACTGTTTTTT

size: few
V: TRBV11-2
D: .
J: TRBJ1-1
CDR3: CASSLVQGGEAFF
DNA: TGTGCCAGCAGCTTGGTACAGGGTGGCGAAGCTTTCTTT

size: once
V: TRBV2
D: TRBD2
J: TRBJ2-3
CDR3: CASSFPSGGTNADTQYF
DNA: TGTGCCAGCAGTTTCCCTAGCGGGGGGACGAACGCAGATACGCAGTATTTT

size: .
V: TRBV18
D: TRBD1
J: TRBJ2-7
CDR3: CASSPPTGWNEQYF
DNA: TGTGCCAGCTCACCTCCGACAGGGTGGAACGAGCAGTACTTC

size: .
V: TRBV6-5
D: TRBD1
J: TRBJ2-7
CDR3: CASSSLLRQGVDEQYF
DNA: TGTGCCAGCAGTTCTCTTCTACGGCAGGGGGTCGACGAGCAGTACTTC

size: .
V: TRBV6-5
D: .
J: TRBJ1-1
CDR3: CASSYGQINTEAFF
DNA: TGTGCCAGCAGTTACGGACAGATAAACACTGAAGCTTTCTTT

size: .
V: TRBV10-1
D: TRBD1
J: TRBJ1-1
CDR3: CASSRTGGNTEAFF
DNA: TGCGCCAGCAGTCGGACAGGGGGGAACACTGAAGCTTTCTTT

size: .
V: TRBV7-9
D: TRBD1
J: TRBJ1-6
CDR3: CASSGDRVISPLHF
DNA: TGTGCCAGCAGCGGGGACAGGGTAATCTCACCCCTCCACTTT

size: .
V: TRBV19
D: TRBD1
J: TRBJ1-3
CDR3: CATHRGILTGTVSGNTIYF
DNA: TGTGCCACTCACCGTGGAATCCTGACCGGGACAGTCTCTGGAAACACCATATATTTT

size: .
V: TRBV9
D: .
J: TRBJ1-3
CDR3: CASSVAGSPGDTIYF
DNA: TGTGCCAGCAGCGTAGCGGGGTCCCCCGGGGACACCATATATTTT

size: .
V: TRBV4-1
D: TRBD1
J: TRBJ2-7
CDR3: CASSQGTGDSYEQYF
DNA: TGCGCCAGCAGCCAGGGGACAGGCGACTCCTACGAGCAGTACTTC

size: once
V: TRBV3-1/TRBV3-2
D: TRBD1
J: TRBJ1-4
CDR3: CASSQGTGFNEKLFF
DNA: TGTGCCAGCAGCCAAGGGACAGGATTTAATGAAAAACTGTTTTTT

size: .
V: TRBV11-2
D: .
J: TRBJ1-1
CDR3: CASSSYSGGTEAFF
DNA: TGTGCCAGCAGCTCATACTCGGGAGGGACTGAAGCTTTCTTT

size: .
V: TRBV4-1
D: .
J: TRBJ1-6
CDR3: CASSQIGEGSYNSPLHF
DNA: TGCGCCAGCAGCCAAATAGGGGAGGGTTCGTATAATTCACCCCTCCACTTT

size: .
V: TRBV11-3
D: .
J: TRBJ2-5
CDR3: CASSLRLVETQYF
DNA: TGTGCCAGCAGCTTACGACTGGTGGAGACCCAGTACTTC

size: .
V: TRBV28
D: TRBD1
J: TRBJ1-2
CDR3: CASRPGGTNYGYTF
DNA: TGTGCCAGCAGACCAGGGGGCACGAACTATGGCTACACCTTC

size: .
V: TRBV28
D: .
J: TRBJ2-1
CDR3: CASSFPGRYSAEQFF
DNA: TGTGCCAGCAGTTTCCCAGGGCGGTATTCTGCTGAGCAGTTCTTC

size: .
V: TRBV10-1
D: .
J: TRBJ1-5
CDR3: CASKITGLNQPQHF
DNA: TGCGCCAGCAAAATTACAGGGCTAAATCAGCCCCAGCATTTT

size: .
V: TRBV5-1
D: .
J: TRBJ2-7
CDR3: CASSSSDRSSYEQYF
DNA: TGCGCCAGCAGCTCTTCCGACAGAAGCTCCTACGAGCAGTACTTC

size: .
V: TRBV29-1
D: TRBD1
J: TRBJ2-5
CDR3: CSGGTGGETQYF
DNA: TGCAGCGGGGGGACAGGAGGAGAGACCCAGTACTTC

size: once
V: TRBV5-1
D: TRBD1
J: TRBJ2-7
CDR3: CASGQGGTYEQYF
DNA: TGCGCCAGCGGACAGGGAGGAACCTACGAGCAGTACTTC